Below are 27 T cell receptor beta chains sequenced from a single sample in a study of T cells after yellow fever vaccination. TCRdb independently ran MiXCR on the 5' RACE reads; one entry per CDR3 protein. This sample has approximately 300,000 distinct CDR3 sequences, with 8.7% found just once. Specimen: PBMCs, collected on the day of the first yellow fever vaccination. The receptors were sampled from a man aged 18-30 years who received the YFV17D yellow fever vaccine.

Ten or more counts support this clonotype. The J gene is TRBJ2-5, the V gene TRBV29-1, with TRBD1 matching 7 bases. Germline CDR1 reads SQVTM; CDR2 reads ANQGSEA. J gave up 3 bases and V 3 bases, and 7 bases lay outside the gene matches. The CDR3 consists of 14 residues. Here the CDR3 DNA reads TGCAGCGTTGAGGCCAGGGGGTTAAAAGAGACCCAGTACTTC. It encodes CSVEARGLKETQYF.

The chain has TRBV7-9 and TRBJ2-1; D ambiguous. The CDR3 spans 14 residues. The V and J ends lost 5 bases and 4 bases respectively, with 12 bases between them. Germline assignment: CDR1 SEHNR and CDR2 FQNEAQ (reference sequence). As DNA, the CDR3 is TGTGCCAGCAGCCCGGTACGTGGTTACAATGAGCAGTTCTTC. Its translation: CASSPVRGYNEQFF.

In this sample, this clonotype turned up a few times. The chain has TRBV28 and TRBJ2-2; TRBD1 matches 7 bases. The CDR3 runs to 14 residues. Trimming took 1 base from V and 6 from J; bases not matched to a gene: 2. Germline V gives CDR1 MDHEN, CDR2 SYDVKM. The CDR3 is CASSLFGTAGELFF. The CDR3 DNA follows: TGTGCCAGCAGTTTATTTGGGACAGCCGGGGAGCTGTTTTTT.

The chain combines TRBV9 with TRBJ2-3, with TRBD1 as a possible D gene (6 bases). The CDR3 runs 15 residues. Trimming shortened V by 2 bases and J by 4 bases, and 14 bases separated the two germline ends. Germline V gene data show CDR1 as SGDLS and CDR2 as YYNGEE. CDR3 residues: CASSVGASQADTQYF. DNA of the CDR3: TGTGCCAGCAGCGTGGGGGCTTCTCAGGCAGATACGCAGTATTTT.

The table lists this clonotype with a few counts. The genes are TRBV2 and TRBJ1-3; D remains ambiguous. CDR3 size: 13 residues. The V gene's germline CDR1 is SNHLY and CDR2 FYNNEI. Between the trimmed V and J ends, which lost 1 base and 4 bases, there was a span of 5 bases. CDR3 DNA: TGTGCCAGCAGTGAAGGCAGGGGAAACACCATATATTTT. Protein product: CASSEGRGNTIYF.

In the case of this clonotype: A read error may account for a junction end that differs from germline. V and J are TRBV7-7 and TRBJ2-5; a possible D gene is TRBD2 (5 bases). The CDR3 has 15 residues. CDR1 SSHAT and CDR2 FNYEAQ come from the germline V gene (reference sequence). CDR3 sequence reads: CASSLAPSGEETQYF. For the CDR3, the DNA is TGTGCTAGCAGCTTAGCCCCCAGCGGAGAAGAGACCCAGTACTTC.

In this sample, this clonotype turned up many times. The chain is built from TRBV5-1 and TRBJ1-1; a weak D match, TRBD1 (6 bases). The CDR3 has 15 residues. CDR1 is SGHRS and CDR2 is YFSETQ in the germline V gene. Trimming stripped 4 bases from V and 3 bases from J, with 16 bases between. The CDR3 coding sequence is TGCGCCAGCAGCCGGACTGGACAGTTGGACACTGAAGCTTTCTTT. Its translation is CASSRTGQLDTEAFF.

This clonotype came up a few times. V and J are TRBV5-1 and TRBJ1-4; unclear D gene. Germline CDR1 is SGHRS and CDR2 is YFSETQ. The germline V and J ends were trimmed by 0 bases and 0 bases, with 12 bases remaining between them. This CDR3 is 17 amino acids long. The CDR3 loop reads CASSLGASSTTNEKLFF. The CDR3, as DNA: TGCGCCAGCAGCTTGGGGGCATCCAGTACAACTAATGAAAAACTGTTTTTT.

The chain is built from TRBV5-1 and TRBJ1-2; the match to TRBD1 covers 9 bases. CDR3 length equals 13 residues. V trimming: 2 bases; J trimming: 8 bases; junction bases outside the gene matches: 4. Per the germline V gene, CDR1 is SGHRS and CDR2 is YFSETQ. This CDR3 reads CASSFEDRGGYTF. CDR3 coding DNA: TGCGCCAGCAGCTTCGAGGACAGGGGCGGCTACACCTTC.

There are a few counts of this clonotype. V usage is TRBV19 and J usage is TRBJ2-1; TRBD2 matches 10 bases. The CDR3 totals 16 residues. Germline V gene lookup returns CDR1 LNHDA and CDR2 SQIVND (reference sequence). V gave up 9 bases and J gave up 1 base; unmatched junction bases: 9. The CDR3 is CASAPLSGGSYNEQFF. CDR3 DNA: TGTGCCAGCGCACCTCTTAGCGGGGGGTCCTACAATGAGCAGTTCTTC.

This clonotype was observed a few times. The V and J genes are TRBV20-1 and TRBJ1-5; D gene unclear. The germline V and J ends were trimmed by 0 bases and 3 bases, with 9 bases remaining between them. The CDR3 is made up of 14 amino acids. The germline V gene has CDR1 DFQATT and CDR2 SNEGSKA (reference sequence). CDR3 sequence: CSARDYRNNQPQHF. CDR3 sequence (DNA): TGCAGTGCTAGAGACTACAGAAACAATCAGCCCCAGCATTTT.

The V gene is TRBV5-1, the J gene TRBJ2-1, with unresolved D. The germline gives CDR1 SGHRS, CDR2 YFSETQ. The CDR3 spans 14 residues. Between the trimmed V and J ends, which lost 0 bases and 6 bases, there was a span of 10 bases. The CDR3 DNA reads as TGCGCCAGCAGCTTGGTCGGTTTACCCAATGAGCAGTTCTTC. As protein: CASSLVGLPNEQFF. Supplemented by reference TRBV5-1 and TRBJ2-1, the full variable domain reads KAGVTQTPRYLIKTRGQQVTLSCSPISGHRSVSWYQQTPGQGLQFLFEYFSETQRNKGNFPGRFSGRQFSNSRSEMNVSTLELGDSALYLCASSLVGLPNEQFFGPGTRLTVL.

This chain joins TRBV25-1 and TRBJ1-1; TRBD1 aligns across 11 bases. V shed 3 bases, J shed 0 bases, and the junction held 6 bases outside the gene matches. The CDR3 has 17 residues. In germline, CDR1 is MGHDK, CDR2 SYGVNS. CDR3 protein: CASSDRDRGGMNTEAFF. The CDR3 nucleotides read TGTGCCAGCAGTGACCGGGACAGGGGGGGAATGAACACTGAAGCTTTCTTT.

The V call is TRBV11-1, the J call TRBJ2-1; 9 bases fit TRBD1. Germline values: CDR1 SGHAT, CDR2 FQDESV (reference sequence). CDR3 length: 18 residues. V lost 2 bases to trimming and J lost 10 bases; unmatched junction nucleotides: 18. CDR3 region: CASSLRSRGQGWLGEQFF. As DNA, the CDR3 is TGTGCCAGCAGCTTACGATCTCGGGGACAGGGATGGCTAGGGGAGCAGTTCTTC.

The chain is built from TRBV5-5 and TRBJ2-7; D possibly matches TRBD1 or TRBD2 (6 bases each). Germline values: CDR1 SGHKS, CDR2 YYEKEE (reference sequence). Between the trimmed V and J ends, which lost 9 bases and 6 bases, there was a span of 16 bases. This CDR3 has 12 amino acids. Here the CDR3 DNA reads TGTGCCATGGGCCTAGGGGGAGGCGAGCAGTACGTC. Encoded protein: CAMGLGGGEQYV.

This clonotype has a count of ten or more. V gene TRBV5-1 combines with J gene TRBJ2-3; D gene ambiguous. The CDR3 spans 15 residues. V lost 3 bases and J lost 2, with 13 bases in between. Germline values: CDR1 SGHRS, CDR2 YFSETQ. CDR3 amino acids: CASSSWGPHTDTQYF. In nucleotides, the CDR3 is TGCGCCAGCAGCTCATGGGGTCCACACACAGATACGCAGTATTTT.

This clonotype was recorded many times. This sequence joins TRBV29-1 and TRBJ1-1; D is uncertain. The V end lost 1 base, the J end lost 0 bases, and 3 bases lay between the germline ends. This CDR3 comprises 12 residues. CDR1 SQVTM and CDR2 ANQGSEA come from the germline V gene. CDR3 in amino acids: CSVEGLNTEAFF. DNA of the CDR3: TGCAGCGTTGAAGGCCTGAACACTGAAGCTTTCTTT.

This clonotype appeared many times. V usage is TRBV7-6 and J usage is TRBJ2-5; D is unresolved. Trimming stripped 1 base from V and 4 bases from J, with 4 bases between. CDR1 is SGHVS, CDR2 FNYEAQ, per germline. The CDR3 loop spans 12 amino acids. The CDR3 here is CASSLVLETQYF. The CDR3 nucleotides are TGTGCCAGCAGCTTAGTCCTAGAGACCCAGTACTTC.

There are many counts of this clonotype. The chain uses TRBV27 and TRBJ2-7, with D perhaps matching TRBD1 (5 bases). V lost 5 bases and J lost 1, with 9 bases in between. The CDR3 runs 13 residues. From germline, CDR1 is MNHEY and CDR2 SMNVEV (reference sequence). CDR3 loop: CASSLRVSYEQYF. As DNA, the CDR3 is TGTGCCAGCAGTCTCAGGGTTTCCTACGAGCAGTACTTC.

This clonotype has more than one count but fewer than ten. The chain recombines TRBV7-8 with TRBJ2-3; D remains unclear. In germline, CDR1 is SGHVS, CDR2 FQNEAQ. Trimming took off 6 bases at V and 7 bases at J, with 8 bases between the two ends. The CDR3 runs 11 residues. The CDR3 region is CASRSGYTQYF. DNA for the CDR3: TGTGCCAGCAGGTCCGGTTATACGCAGTATTTT.

This clonotype was detected only a few times. The chain combines TRBV28 with TRBJ1-1; 7 bases are shared with TRBD1. Looked up from germline, CDR1 is MDHEN and CDR2 is SYDVKM. V shed 6 bases and J 5 bases; nucleotides not matched to a gene: 12. This CDR3 comprises 15 residues. For the CDR3, the DNA is TGTGCCAGCAGACAGGGGAATTCGGATTGGACTGAAGCTTTCTTT. This encodes CASRQGNSDWTEAFF.

This clonotype has just a few counts. The chain is built from TRBV20-1 and TRBJ1-2, with TRBD1 matching over 7 bases. The CDR3 extends over 14 amino acids. J gave up 6 bases and V 6 bases, and 13 bases lay outside the gene matches. Germline CDR1 and CDR2: DFQATT and SNEGSKA (reference sequence). The CDR3 here is CSAPTGRGQNGYTF. As DNA, the CDR3 is TGCAGTGCGCCGACCGGAAGGGGGCAGAATGGCTACACCTTC.

The chain recombines TRBV15 with TRBJ2-1; 7 bases are shared with TRBD2. The ends lost 1 base at V and 3 bases at J; junction bases unmatched: 15. The CDR3 sequence is 19 residues long. The germline V gene has CDR1 LNHNV and CDR2 YYDKDF (reference sequence). Written as DNA, the CDR3 is TGTGCCACCAGCAGAGTACCAGGACTAGTGGGGGGGAGCTACAATGAGCAGTTCTTC. Amino acid sequence: CATSRVPGLVGGSYNEQFF.

This clonotype was observed a few times. The V and J genes are TRBV7-9 and TRBJ1-1; no firm D call. There are 13 residues in the CDR3. From germline, CDR1 is SEHNR and CDR2 FQNEAQ (reference sequence). The CDR3 DNA reads as TGTGTCCAGCTTGGACGGCCTTTTACTGAAGCTTTCTTT. Amino acids: CVQLGRPFTEAFF.

V gene TRBV20-1 combines with J gene TRBJ2-1; D gene uncertain. Per germline, CDR1 DFQATT and CDR2 SNEGSKA (reference sequence). V was pared by 2 bases and J by 0 bases, with 8 bases between. This CDR3 has 14 amino acids. This CDR3 reads CSARPYGSYNEQFF. The CDR3 coding sequence is TGCAGTGCTAGACCGTATGGCTCCTACAATGAGCAGTTCTTC.

Of note for this clonotype: Possible read error: a much larger clone is one base away. The rearrangement joins TRBV20-1 to TRBJ2-1; possibly TRBD2 for D (6 bases). V lost 3 bases to trimming and J lost 9 bases, with 12 bases between them. Germline V lookup: CDR1 DFQATT, CDR2 SNEGSKA (reference sequence). This CDR3 has 12 amino acids. CDR3 coding DNA: TGCAGTGCTAGTAGGGACTCCAGTGAGCAGTTCTTC. Translating gives CSASRDSSEQFF.

This clonotype was seen more than once but under ten times. The J gene is TRBJ2-7, the V gene TRBV27; D is uncertain. The CDR3 is 14 amino acids. V was clipped by 6 bases and J by 6 bases, with 18 bases between them. Germline values: CDR1 MNHEY, CDR2 SMNVEV (reference sequence). CDR3 coding DNA: TGTGCCAGCAGCGTAAGACCGTTAACGGGCGAGCAGTACTTC. The encoded protein is CASSVRPLTGEQYF.